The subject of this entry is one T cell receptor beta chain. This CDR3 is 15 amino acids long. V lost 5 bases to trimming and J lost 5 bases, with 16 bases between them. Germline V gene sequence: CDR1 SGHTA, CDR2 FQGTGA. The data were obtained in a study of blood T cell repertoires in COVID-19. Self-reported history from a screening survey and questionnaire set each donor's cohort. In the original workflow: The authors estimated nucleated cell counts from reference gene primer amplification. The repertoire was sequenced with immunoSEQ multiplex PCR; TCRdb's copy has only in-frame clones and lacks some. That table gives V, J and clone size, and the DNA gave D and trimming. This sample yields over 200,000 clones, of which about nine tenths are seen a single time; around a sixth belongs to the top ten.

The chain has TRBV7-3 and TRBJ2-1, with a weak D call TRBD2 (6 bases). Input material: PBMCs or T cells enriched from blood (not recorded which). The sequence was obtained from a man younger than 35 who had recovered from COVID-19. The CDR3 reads CASSPRPSAHNEQFF. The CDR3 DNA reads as TGTGCCAGCAGCCCTAGGCCTAGCGCCCACAATGAGCAGTTCTTC. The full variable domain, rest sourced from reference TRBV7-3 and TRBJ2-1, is GAGVSQTPSNKVTEKGKYVELRCDPISGHTALYWYRQSLGQGPEFLIYFQGTGAADDSGLPNDRFFAVRPEGSVSTLKIQRTERGDSAVYLCASSPRPSAHNEQFFGPGTRLTVL.